The 8 T cell receptor beta chains presented below share a single source sample, sequenced in a study of cytomegalovirus exposure and HLA in healthy donors. The primer mix had 60 Vbeta and 13 Jbeta primers. Assay used: immunoSEQ multiplex PCR; TCRdb lists only in-frame clones, some missing. The sample records tens of thousands of clones, 70% to 75% being singletons. The sequenced material came from PBMCs. These receptors originate from a woman aged 50 to 60 in good health and CMV-seropositive.

The V call is TRBV13, the J call TRBJ2-1; a weak D match, TRBD2 (5 bases). Between the trimmed V and J ends, which lost 4 bases and 0 bases, there was a span of 16 bases. This CDR3 is 17 amino acids long. The V gene's germline CDR1 is PRHDT and CDR2 FYEKMQ (reference sequence). The CDR3 is CASSSWTSSSSYNEQFF. The CDR3 DNA reads as TGTGCCAGCAGCTCCTGGACTTCTTCCAGCTCCTACAATGAGCAGTTCTTC.

The chain recombines TRBV14 with TRBJ1-1; no clear D. CDR3 length: 16 amino acids. Germline CDR1 SGHDN, CDR2 FVKESK. Deletions cut 5 bases from V and 1 base from J, with 17 bases between. In DNA, the CDR3 is TGTGCCAGCAGCAACCTCGAGGGAGGCCCGAACACTGAAGCTTTCTTT. Amino acids: CASSNLEGGPNTEAFF.

The J gene is TRBJ1-1, the V gene TRBV5-1; D gene ambiguous. The CDR3 runs 14 residues. The V gene's germline CDR1 is SGHRS and CDR2 YFSETQ. Between the trimmed V and J ends, which lost 5 bases and 3 bases, there was a span of 14 bases. The CDR3 DNA reads TGCGCCAGCAGTGCCCGGGATTATGACACTGAAGCTTTCTTT. Protein sequence: CASSARDYDTEAFF.

The chain combines TRBV6-1 with TRBJ1-5; tentative D call: TRBD1 (6 bases). Germline V CDR1 and CDR2: MNHNS, SASEGT. The CDR3 has 16 amino acids. V lost 0 bases and J lost 7, with 16 bases in between. The CDR3 coding sequence is TGTGCCAGCAGTGAAGCCGTTAGGACAGTTGGGCAGCCCCAGCATTTT. Translated, it gives CASSEAVRTVGQPQHF.

This clone was observed a single time. The chain joins TRBV11-2 to TRBJ2-7, with D possibly TRBD1 on 5 matching bases. Trimming pared 5 bases from V and 3 bases from J, leaving 11 bases between. Germline CDR1 and CDR2: SGHAT and FQNNGV. This CDR3 has 13 amino acids. CDR3 in amino acids: CASSRDRYYEQYF. As DNA, the CDR3 is TGTGCCAGCAGCCGTGACAGATACTACGAGCAGTACTTC.

V and J are TRBV6-6 and TRBJ1-5; D is perhaps TRBD1 (5 bases). CDR1 and CDR2 from the germline V gene are MNHNY and SVGAGI (reference sequence). The V end lost 7 bases, the J end lost 4 bases, and 11 bases lay between the germline ends. The CDR3 length is 13 residues. The CDR3 spells CASTATVNQPQHF. Here the CDR3 DNA reads TGTGCCAGCACCGCGACAGTGAATCAGCCCCAGCATTTT.

This sequence joins TRBV6-6 and TRBJ2-7; tentative D call: TRBD2 (5 bases). V lost 1 base, J lost 0 bases, and 7 bases lay in between. CDR3 length equals 14 residues. Germline lookup yields CDR1 MNHNY and CDR2 SVGAGI (reference sequence). The CDR3 coding sequence is TGTGCCAGCAGTTACTATGGGAGCTCCTACGAGCAGTACTTC. Residues: CASSYYGSSYEQYF.

The gene calls are TRBV7-3 and TRBJ1-2, with D unresolved. CDR1 and CDR2 (germline): SGHTA, FQGTGA. The CDR3 is 12 residues long. V was trimmed by 6 bases and J by 8 bases, leaving 13 bases between them. CDR3 amino acids: CASSSPPGGYTF. The CDR3 coding sequence is TGTGCCAGCAGTTCCCCTCCGGGAGGCTACACCTTC. Filled out from reference TRBV7-3 and TRBJ1-2, the complete variable domain reads GAGVSQTPSNKVTEKGKYVELRCDPISGHTALYWYRQSLGQGPEFLIYFQGTGAADDSGLPNDRFFAVRPEGSVSTLKIQRTERGDSAVYLCASSSPPGGYTFGSGTRLTVV.